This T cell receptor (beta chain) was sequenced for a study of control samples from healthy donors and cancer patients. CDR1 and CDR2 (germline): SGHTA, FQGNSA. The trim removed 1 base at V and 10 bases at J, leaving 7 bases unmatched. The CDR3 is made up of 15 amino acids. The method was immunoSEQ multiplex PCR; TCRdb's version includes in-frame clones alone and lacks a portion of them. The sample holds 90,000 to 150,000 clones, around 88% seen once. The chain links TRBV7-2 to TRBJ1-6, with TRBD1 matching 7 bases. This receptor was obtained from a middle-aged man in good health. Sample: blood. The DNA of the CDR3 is TGTGCCAGCAGCTTAGAGAGGGGGCCCTGGTCACCCCTCCACTTT. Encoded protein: CASSLERGPWSPLHF.